What follows are 26 T cell receptor beta chains derived from one specimen sequenced in a study of human T cells and chemical hapten exposure. Noted time point: pre-sensitization, week 0. As to treatment: therapeutic diphenylcyclopropenone sensitization with weekly scalp DPC. Whole blood, unfractionated, served as the material for total RNA extraction. Each CDR3 protein is one row after TCRdb ran MiXCR on the RACE reads. The sample includes 56,000 or so distinct CDR3 sequences, 9.6% of them seen just once. The material sequenced was whole blood, taken in connection with sensitization to the hapten diphenylcyclopropenone (DPC). The source is a woman aged 30 to 39 with alopecia areata. Some clones in this sample may be carry-over from other donors' samples.

This clonotype has only a few counts. The genes are TRBV6-1 and TRBJ1-5, with TRBD1 matching 10 bases. The germline V gene has CDR1 MNHNS and CDR2 SASEGT. Trimming removed 1 base from V and 6 bases from J; junction bases left unmatched: 3. The CDR3 extends over 15 amino acids. CDR3 loop: CASSEGGTGVQPQHF. CDR3 DNA sequence: TGTGCCAGCAGTGAAGGGGGGACAGGGGTTCAGCCCCAGCATTTT.

This CDR3 is CASSLGTPGTDTQYF. In DNA form, the CDR3 reads TGTGCCAGCAGTTTGGGGACACCGGGCACAGATACGCAGTATTTT. The chain employs TRBV12-3 or TRBV12-4 and TRBJ2-3; a possible D gene is TRBD1 (6 bases). V lost 3 bases to trimming and J lost 1 base, with 11 bases between them. The CDR3 has 15 residues.

The chain joins TRBV6-1 to TRBJ2-7; D gene unclear. V gave up 4 bases and J gave up 0 bases, with 7 bases separating them. Germline values: CDR1 MNHNS, CDR2 SASEGT. The CDR3 has 13 amino acids. CDR3 sequence reads: CASSVGFSYEQYF. In DNA, the CDR3 is TGTGCCAGCAGTGTTGGGTTCTCCTACGAGCAGTACTTC.

In this sample, this clonotype turned up a few times. The chain links TRBV7-6 to TRBJ2-3, with no clear D. CDR1 SGHVS and CDR2 FNYEAQ come from the germline V gene. The CDR3 runs 13 residues. Trimming cost V 5 bases and J 0 bases, with 6 bases left between them. The CDR3 protein is CASSTLSTDTQYF. The CDR3 nucleotides are TGTGCCAGCAGCACCCTTAGCACAGATACGCAGTATTTT.

This clonotype was observed a few times. CDR3 protein: CASGHSGAIQETQYF. CDR3 nucleotides: TGTGCCAGCGGTCATAGCGGGGCGATACAAGAGACCCAGTACTTC. V and J are TRBV28 and TRBJ2-5; 8 positions match TRBD2. The J segment lost 2 bases and the V segment lost 8 bases, leaving 10 bases of the junction unmatched. The germline V gene encodes CDR1 MDHEN and CDR2 SYDVKM. CDR3 size: 15 residues.

This clonotype showed up just a few times. The rearrangement uses TRBV29-1 and TRBJ1-1; maybe TRBD1 (5 bases). The CDR3 is made up of 13 amino acids. The V and J ends lost 7 bases and 4 bases respectively, with 16 bases between them. Germline-derived CDR1 and CDR2 are SQVTM and ANQGSEA. For the CDR3, the DNA is TGCAGCGCCGACCAGGGTAGTGGCACTGAAGCTTTCTTT. This encodes CSADQGSGTEAFF.

This clonotype was counted only a few times. The J gene is TRBJ1-5, the V gene TRBV2; D is unresolved. The CDR3 runs 15 residues. Trimming removed 0 bases at V and 10 bases at J, with 16 bases between. Per the germline V gene, CDR1 is SNHLY and CDR2 is FYNNEI. In DNA, the CDR3 is TGTGCCAGCAGTGAAGCGCCCGGACTCGGGGTCCCCCAGCATTTT. It specifies CASSEAPGLGVPQHF.

Only a few counts were recorded for this clonotype. The rearrangement uses TRBV6-5 and TRBJ2-1; TRBD2 aligns across 15 bases. Germline V CDR1 and CDR2: MNHEY, SVGAGI. V gave up 4 bases and J gave up 12 bases; unmatched junction bases: 4. The CDR3 runs 14 residues. The CDR3, as DNA: TGTGCCAGCAGTTGGACTAGCGGGGGGGCTGGGCAGTTCTTC. This sequence encodes CASSWTSGGAGQFF.

In its sample, this clonotype was seen a few times. The chain is built from TRBV12-3 or TRBV12-4 and TRBJ2-5, with a tentative D call TRBD2 (6 bases). Trimming removed 2 bases from V and 0 bases from J, with 7 bases in between. This CDR3 is built from 14 residues. The CDR3 loop reads CASSLWGDQETQYF. DNA of the CDR3: TGTGCCAGCAGTTTATGGGGGGACCAAGAGACCCAGTACTTC.

This clonotype was seen only once. This could be a read error, since a much larger clone is one nucleotide away. The V and J genes are TRBV3-1 and TRBJ2-7; weak D call: TRBD2 (7 bases). V was pared by 4 bases and J by 2 bases, with 15 bases between. The CDR3 runs to 15 residues. CDR1 and CDR2 (germline): LGHDT, YNNKEL (reference sequence). Here the CDR3 reads CASSREGGGTYEQYF. CDR3 nucleotides: TGTGCCAGCAGCCGAGAGGGAGGGGGAACCTACGAGCAGTACTTC.

The genes are TRBV7-2 and TRBJ2-4, with a possible D match to TRBD2 (7 bases). V was shortened by 11 bases and J by 5 bases, with 22 bases between the two germline ends. The CDR3 length is 15 residues. Germline V gene data show CDR1 as SGHTA and CDR2 as FQGNSA. CDR3 nucleotides: TGTGCCTCACACCTACAGGGAGGGGTCGAAAACATTCAGTACTTC. Translating gives CASHLQGGVENIQYF.

This sequence joins TRBV18 and TRBJ2-7, with D unresolved. Trimming left V 3 bases short and J 0 bases short, with 3 bases between. This CDR3 is built from 12 residues. Germline loops: CDR1 KGHSH, CDR2 LQKENI. For the CDR3, the DNA is TGTGCCAGCTCACCTCCCTCCTACGAGCAGTACTTC. Its protein product is CASSPPSYEQYF.

This clonotype was seen many times. The chain is built from TRBV4-2 and TRBJ2-3; tentatively, D is TRBD1 (5 bases). CDR3 length: 14 residues. The V gene's germline CDR1 is LGHNA and CDR2 YNFKEQ. CDR3 bases: TGTGCGGCAGGGCGTCTGGATAGCACAGATACGCAGTATTTT. This translates into CAAGRLDSTDTQYF.

The V and J genes are TRBV7-2 and TRBJ1-2, with a tentative D call TRBD1 (5 bases). V shed 5 bases and J shed 4 bases, with 23 bases lying between them. The CDR3 is 17 amino acids. CDR1 and CDR2 (germline): SGHTA, FQGNSA. The CDR3 bases are TGTGCCAGCAGCCCCTCAAGTGGAGGGGCGACCTTCTATGGCTACACCTTC. Its translation: CASSPSSGGATFYGYTF.

This clonotype has a count of ten or more. The genes are TRBV28 and TRBJ1-1; D gene ambiguous. The CDR3 is 11 residues long. Trimming shortened V by 11 bases and J by 6 bases, and 13 bases separated the two germline ends. In germline, CDR1 is MDHEN, CDR2 SYDVKM. The CDR3 DNA sequence: TGTGCCGCCGTAAGCCCTGCTGAAGCTTTCTTT. It translates to CAAVSPAEAFF. Full variable domain (rest looked up from reference TRBV28 and TRBJ1-1): DVKVTQSSRYLVKRTGEKVFLECVQDMDHENMFWYRQDPGLGLRLIYFSYDVKMKEKGDIPEGYSVSREKKERFSLILESASTNQTSMYLCAAVSPAEAFFGQGTRLTVV.

This chain uses TRBV30 with TRBJ1-5; 9 bases fit TRBD1. In germline, CDR1 is GTSNPN, CDR2 SVGIG (reference sequence). The CDR3 has 13 amino acids. V lost 3 bases and J lost 5; bases outside the gene matches: 2. CDR3 region: CAWSGQGYQPQHF. DNA of the CDR3: TGTGCCTGGAGCGGACAGGGGTATCAGCCCCAGCATTTT.

This clonotype appeared many times. This rearrangement joins TRBV24-1 to TRBJ2-2; 7 nucleotides line up with TRBD2. The CDR3 loop spans 17 amino acids. The junction had 6 bases not matched to a gene; V was cut back by 0 bases and J by 3 bases. CDR1 and CDR2 from the germline V gene are KGHDR and SFDVKD. In DNA, the CDR3 is TGTGCCACCAGTGATTTGTCGGGGGGATTGGACACCGGGGAGCTGTTTTTT. Residues: CATSDLSGGLDTGELFF.

A few counts support this clonotype. J is TRBJ2-7 and V is TRBV7-9, with a possible D match to TRBD1 (6 bases). This CDR3 region has 17 residues. Germline V gene data show CDR1 as SEHNR and CDR2 as FQNEAQ (reference sequence). V was clipped by 4 bases and J by 6 bases, with 25 bases between them. CDR3 sequence reads: CASSSPSQGPLTSEQYF. The CDR3 DNA sequence: TGTGCCAGCAGCTCCCCGTCCCAGGGGCCCCTGACCTCCGAGCAGTACTTC.

This clonotype was detected a few times. This rearrangement joins TRBV25-1 to TRBJ2-3, with 12 bases matching TRBD1. Germline CDR1 MGHDK, CDR2 SYGVNS. The CDR3 has 13 residues. The V and J ends lost 8 bases and 4 bases, in that order; junction bases with no gene match: 1. The CDR3 loop reads CASGTGGPDTQYF. CDR3 bases: TGTGCCAGCGGGACAGGGGGCCCAGATACGCAGTATTTT.

This chain uses TRBV19 with TRBJ1-1; D unclear. The CDR3 sequence is 14 residues long. V was cut by 8 bases and J by 0 bases, with 13 bases left in between. Per the germline V gene, CDR1 is LNHDA and CDR2 is SQIVND (reference sequence). As DNA, the CDR3 is TGTGCCAGTGCTGTCGGCGCCGTGAACACTGAAGCTTTCTTT. It encodes CASAVGAVNTEAFF.

The chain combines TRBV7-2 with TRBJ2-3; D is perhaps TRBD2 (6 bases). Per germline, CDR1 SGHTA and CDR2 FQGNSA. V was trimmed by 4 bases and J by 3 bases, leaving 17 bases between them. CDR3 size: 16 residues. Here the CDR3 reads CASSSPRASATDTQYF. The CDR3 nucleotides read TGTGCCAGCAGCTCGCCGAGGGCTAGCGCGACAGATACGCAGTATTTT.

The CDR3 loop is CASTRDRDSGNTIYF. CDR3 coding DNA: TGCGCCAGCACCCGGGACAGGGATTCTGGAAACACCATATATTTT. This chain links TRBV4-3 with TRBJ1-3; 9 positions agree with TRBD1. Per the germline V gene, CDR1 is LGHNA and CDR2 is YSLEER. V gave up 7 bases and J gave up 1 base; unmatched junction bases: 5. The CDR3 runs to 15 residues.

This clonotype occurred a few times. The chain employs TRBV7-2 and TRBJ1-3; perhaps TRBD1 as D (5 bases). The length of the CDR3 is 16 residues. Germline V gene data show CDR1 as SGHTA and CDR2 as FQGNSA. With 5 bases removed from V and 0 bases from J, the gap between germline ends came to 14 bases. CDR3 in DNA: TGTGCCAGCAGCCAAAATACGGGGGTCTCTGGAAACACCATATATTTT. This sequence encodes CASSQNTGVSGNTIYF.

This clonotype was seen repeatedly, ten times or more. CDR3 region: CASSSRGRLTYEQYF. The CDR3 nucleotides are TGTGCCAGCAGTTCACGGGGACGGCTGACCTACGAGCAGTACTTC. The rearrangement uses TRBV12-3 or TRBV12-4 and TRBJ2-7; D possibly uses TRBD1 or TRBD2 (5 bases each). CDR3 length equals 15 residues. The ends were cut back, 4 bases at V and 2 bases at J, with 15 bases in the middle.

This clonotype has at least ten counts. The chain recombines TRBV10-3 with TRBJ1-5; no firm D call. CDR1 and CDR2 from the germline V gene are ENHRY and SYGVKD. This CDR3 is built from 15 residues. Trimming took off 6 bases at V and 0 bases at J, with 12 bases between the two ends. This CDR3 is CAIRADTYSNQPQHF. For the CDR3, the DNA is TGTGCCATCAGGGCCGACACTTATAGCAATCAGCCCCAGCATTTT.

The V and J genes are TRBV5-5 and TRBJ1-5; D remains unclear. The V gene's germline CDR1 is SGHKS and CDR2 YYEKEE (reference sequence). This CDR3 has 15 residues. V was pared by 1 base and J by 0 bases, with 8 bases between. Here the CDR3 reads CASSLTAHSNQPQHF. In DNA form, the CDR3 reads TGTGCCAGCAGCTTGACAGCGCATAGCAATCAGCCCCAGCATTTT.